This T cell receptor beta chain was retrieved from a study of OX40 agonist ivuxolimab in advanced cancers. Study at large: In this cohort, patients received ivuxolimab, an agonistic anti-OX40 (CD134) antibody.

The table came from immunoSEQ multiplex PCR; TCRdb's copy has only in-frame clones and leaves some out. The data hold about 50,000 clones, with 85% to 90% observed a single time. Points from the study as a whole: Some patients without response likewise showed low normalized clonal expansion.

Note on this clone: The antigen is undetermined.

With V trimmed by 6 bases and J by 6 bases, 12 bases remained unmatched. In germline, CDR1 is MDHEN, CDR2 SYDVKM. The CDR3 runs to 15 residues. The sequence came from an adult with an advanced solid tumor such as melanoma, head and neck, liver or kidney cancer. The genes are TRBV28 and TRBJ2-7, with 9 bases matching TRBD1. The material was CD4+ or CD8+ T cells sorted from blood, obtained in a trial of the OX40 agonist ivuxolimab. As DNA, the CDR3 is TGTGCCAGCAGCGGAACAGGGGGCGCGAATGGCGAGCAGTACTTC. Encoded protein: CASSGTGGANGEQYF.